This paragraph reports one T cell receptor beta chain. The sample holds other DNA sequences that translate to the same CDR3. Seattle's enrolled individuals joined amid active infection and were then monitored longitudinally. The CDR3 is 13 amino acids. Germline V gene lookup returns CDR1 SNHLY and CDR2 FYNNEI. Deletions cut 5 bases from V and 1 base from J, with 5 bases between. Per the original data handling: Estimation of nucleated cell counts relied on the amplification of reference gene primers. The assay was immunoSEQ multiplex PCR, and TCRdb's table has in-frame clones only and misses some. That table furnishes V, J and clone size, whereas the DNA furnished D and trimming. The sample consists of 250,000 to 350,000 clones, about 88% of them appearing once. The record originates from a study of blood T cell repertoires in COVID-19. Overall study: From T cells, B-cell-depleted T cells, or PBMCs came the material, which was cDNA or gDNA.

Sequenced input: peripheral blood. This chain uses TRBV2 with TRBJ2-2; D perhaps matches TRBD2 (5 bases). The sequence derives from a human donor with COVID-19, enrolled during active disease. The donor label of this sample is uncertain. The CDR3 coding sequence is TGTGCCAGCAGTCGGGAGAACACCGGGGAGCTGTTTTTT. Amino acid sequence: CASSRENTGELFF.